This T cell receptor (beta chain) was profiled in a study of neurological immune-mediated disorders. Study outcomes and limitations: Grouping of repertoires by phylogeny put those of 18 of 34 multiple sclerosis patients into a single related-CDR3 cluster, a possible signature. The greatest degree of TCR clonal expansion was observed in HTLV-1-associated myelopathy, with the lowest in multiple sclerosis, below that of healthy controls.

Many counts were recorded for this clonotype. No antigen is known for it. Per germline, CDR1 SGHTA and CDR2 FQGNSA. The ends were cut back, 5 bases at V and 8 bases at J, with 15 bases in the middle. CDR3 size: 14 residues. One entry per CDR3 protein, called by TCRdb with MiXCR from the 5' RACE reads. Among 55,000 to 65,000 distinct CDR3 sequences listed, roughly 4% were seen once. The sample taken for sequencing was PBMCs. The genes are TRBV7-2 and TRBJ1-4, with D perhaps TRBD1 (5 bases). The TCR sequence derives from a woman aged 45 to 65 with multiple sclerosis. The CDR3 nucleotides are TGTGCCAGCAGCCGAGGGCCCGGGGGGGAAAAACTGTTTTTT. Encoded protein: CASSRGPGGEKLFF.